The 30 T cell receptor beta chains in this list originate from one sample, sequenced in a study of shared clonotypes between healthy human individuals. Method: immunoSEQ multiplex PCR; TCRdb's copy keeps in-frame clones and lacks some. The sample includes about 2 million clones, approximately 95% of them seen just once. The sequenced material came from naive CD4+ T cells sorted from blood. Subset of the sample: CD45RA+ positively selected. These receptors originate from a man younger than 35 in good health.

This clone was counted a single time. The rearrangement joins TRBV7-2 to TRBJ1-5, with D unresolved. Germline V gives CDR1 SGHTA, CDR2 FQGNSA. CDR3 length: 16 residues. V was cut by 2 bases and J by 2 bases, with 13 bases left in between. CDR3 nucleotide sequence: TGTGCCAGCAGCTTAAGCGGGGTCGTGGGCAATCAGCCCCAGCATTTT. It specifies CASSLSGVVGNQPQHF. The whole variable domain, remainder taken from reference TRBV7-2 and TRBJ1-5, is GAGVSQSPSNKVTEKGKDVELRCDPISGHTALYWYRQSLGQGLEFLIYFQGNSAPDKSGLPSDRFSAERTGGSVSTLTIQRTQQEDSAVYLCASSLSGVVGNQPQHFGDGTRLSIL.

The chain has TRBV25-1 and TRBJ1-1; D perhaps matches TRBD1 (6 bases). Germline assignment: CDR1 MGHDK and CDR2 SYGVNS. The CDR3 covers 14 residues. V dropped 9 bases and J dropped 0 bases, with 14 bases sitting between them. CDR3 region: CASRSRGMNTEAFF. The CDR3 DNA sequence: TGTGCCAGTCGATCAAGGGGGATGAACACTGAAGCTTTCTTT.

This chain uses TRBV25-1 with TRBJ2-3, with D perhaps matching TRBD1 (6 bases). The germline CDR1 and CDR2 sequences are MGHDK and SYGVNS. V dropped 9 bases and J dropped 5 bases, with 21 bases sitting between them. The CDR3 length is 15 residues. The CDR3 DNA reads TGTGCCAGTGCCCACCGGGACAAGATTCTAGATACGCAGTATTTT. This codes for CASAHRDKILDTQYF.

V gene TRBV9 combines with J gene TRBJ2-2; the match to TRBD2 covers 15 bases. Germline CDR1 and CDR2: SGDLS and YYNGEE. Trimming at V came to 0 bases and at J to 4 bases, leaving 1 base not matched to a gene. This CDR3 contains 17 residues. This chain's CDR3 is CASSVGTSGRGTGELFF. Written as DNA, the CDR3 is TGTGCCAGCAGCGTAGGGACTAGCGGGAGGGGCACCGGGGAGCTGTTTTTT.

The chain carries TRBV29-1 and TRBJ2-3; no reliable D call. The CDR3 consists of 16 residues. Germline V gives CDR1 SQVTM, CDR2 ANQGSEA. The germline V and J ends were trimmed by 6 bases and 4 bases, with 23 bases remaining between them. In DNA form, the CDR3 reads TGCAGCGTGTCACTGTTGGCAGGTGGAGTGGCAGATACGCAGTATTTT. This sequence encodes CSVSLLAGGVADTQYF.

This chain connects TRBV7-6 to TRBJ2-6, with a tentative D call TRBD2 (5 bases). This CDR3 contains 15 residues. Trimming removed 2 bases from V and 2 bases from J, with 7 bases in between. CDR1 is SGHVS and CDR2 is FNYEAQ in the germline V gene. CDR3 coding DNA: TGTGCCAGCAGCTTATACGGGACTGGGGCCAACGTCCTGACTTTC. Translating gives CASSLYGTGANVLTF.

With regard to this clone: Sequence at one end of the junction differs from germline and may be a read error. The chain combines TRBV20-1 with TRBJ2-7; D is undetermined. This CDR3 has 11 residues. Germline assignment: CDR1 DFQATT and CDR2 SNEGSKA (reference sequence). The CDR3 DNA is TGCAGTGCTTCTACCTCCTCCGAGCAGTACTTC. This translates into CSASTSSEQYF.

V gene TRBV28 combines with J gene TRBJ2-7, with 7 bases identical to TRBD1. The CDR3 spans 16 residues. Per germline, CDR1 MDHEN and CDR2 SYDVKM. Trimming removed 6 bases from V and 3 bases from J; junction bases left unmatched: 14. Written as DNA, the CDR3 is TGTGCCAGCAGCCTGCGACAGGGCGTTACTCACTACGAGCAGTACTTC. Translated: CASSLRQGVTHYEQYF.

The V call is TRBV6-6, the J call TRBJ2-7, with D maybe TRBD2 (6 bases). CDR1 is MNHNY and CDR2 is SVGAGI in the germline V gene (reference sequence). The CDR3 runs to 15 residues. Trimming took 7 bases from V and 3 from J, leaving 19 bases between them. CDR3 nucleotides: TGTGCCAGCACCATAGGCGGGGAGGCTCTCTACGAGCAGTACTTC. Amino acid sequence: CASTIGGEALYEQYF.

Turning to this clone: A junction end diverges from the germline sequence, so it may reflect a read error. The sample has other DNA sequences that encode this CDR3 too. The CDR3 nucleotides are TGTGCCAGCTCGCCACCCCCGAACACTGAAGCTTTCTTT. This gives the protein CASSPPPNTEAFF. The rearrangement uses TRBV18 and TRBJ1-1; D uncertain. Germline V lookup: CDR1 KGHSH, CDR2 LQKENI. The length of the CDR3 is 13 residues.

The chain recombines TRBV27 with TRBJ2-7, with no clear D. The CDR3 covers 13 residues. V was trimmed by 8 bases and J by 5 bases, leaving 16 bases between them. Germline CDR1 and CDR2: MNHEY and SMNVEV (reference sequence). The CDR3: CASPLGVMDEQYF. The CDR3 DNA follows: TGTGCCAGCCCTCTTGGGGTTATGGACGAGCAGTACTTC.

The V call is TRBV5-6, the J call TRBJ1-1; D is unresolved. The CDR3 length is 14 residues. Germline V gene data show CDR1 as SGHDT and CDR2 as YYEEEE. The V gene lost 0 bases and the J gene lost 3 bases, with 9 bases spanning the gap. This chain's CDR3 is CASSLDLGDTEAFF. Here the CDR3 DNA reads TGTGCCAGCAGCTTGGATCTCGGGGACACTGAAGCTTTCTTT.

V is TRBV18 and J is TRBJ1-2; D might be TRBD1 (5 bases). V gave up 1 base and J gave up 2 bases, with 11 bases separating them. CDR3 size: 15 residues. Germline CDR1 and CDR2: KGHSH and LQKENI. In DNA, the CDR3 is TGTGCCAGCTCACCACAGGGACCGAAAAACTATGGCTACACCTTC. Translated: CASSPQGPKNYGYTF.

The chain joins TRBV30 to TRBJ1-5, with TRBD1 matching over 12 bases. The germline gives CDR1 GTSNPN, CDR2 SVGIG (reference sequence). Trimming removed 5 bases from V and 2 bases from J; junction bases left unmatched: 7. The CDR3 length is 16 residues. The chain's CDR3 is CAWGPGQGAGNQPQHF. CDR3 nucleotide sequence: TGTGCCTGGGGACCGGGACAGGGGGCCGGCAATCAGCCCCAGCATTTT.

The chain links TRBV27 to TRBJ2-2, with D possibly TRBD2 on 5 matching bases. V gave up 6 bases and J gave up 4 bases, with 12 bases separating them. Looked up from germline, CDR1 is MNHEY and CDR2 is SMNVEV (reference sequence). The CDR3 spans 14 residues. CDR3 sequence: CASRGRSLTGELFF. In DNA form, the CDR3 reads TGTGCCAGCAGGGGGAGATCTCTCACCGGGGAGCTGTTTTTT.

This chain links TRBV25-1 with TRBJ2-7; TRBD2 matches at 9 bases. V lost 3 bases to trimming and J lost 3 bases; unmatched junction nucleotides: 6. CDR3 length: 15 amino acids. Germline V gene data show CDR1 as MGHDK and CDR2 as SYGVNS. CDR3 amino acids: CASSDIRREGYEQYF. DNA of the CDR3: TGTGCCAGCAGTGATATCCGGCGGGAGGGCTACGAGCAGTACTTC.

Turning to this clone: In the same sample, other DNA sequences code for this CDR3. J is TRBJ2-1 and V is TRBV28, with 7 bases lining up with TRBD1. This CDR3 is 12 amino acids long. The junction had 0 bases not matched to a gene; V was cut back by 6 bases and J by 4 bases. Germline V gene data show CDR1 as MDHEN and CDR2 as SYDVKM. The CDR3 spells CASRGQYNEQFF. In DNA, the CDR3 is TGTGCCAGCAGGGGACAGTACAATGAGCAGTTCTTC.

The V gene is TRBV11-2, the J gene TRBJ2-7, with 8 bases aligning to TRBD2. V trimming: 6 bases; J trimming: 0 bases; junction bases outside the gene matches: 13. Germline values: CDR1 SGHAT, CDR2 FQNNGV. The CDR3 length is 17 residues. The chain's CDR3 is CASSQRGPTSGSYEQYF. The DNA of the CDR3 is TGTGCCAGCAGTCAAAGGGGCCCAACTAGCGGCTCCTACGAGCAGTACTTC.

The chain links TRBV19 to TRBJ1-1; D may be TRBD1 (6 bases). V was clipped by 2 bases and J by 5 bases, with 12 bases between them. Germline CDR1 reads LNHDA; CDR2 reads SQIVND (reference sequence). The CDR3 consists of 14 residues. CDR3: CASSIRGDGTEAFF. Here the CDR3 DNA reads TGTGCCAGTAGTATAAGGGGGGATGGAACTGAAGCTTTCTTT.

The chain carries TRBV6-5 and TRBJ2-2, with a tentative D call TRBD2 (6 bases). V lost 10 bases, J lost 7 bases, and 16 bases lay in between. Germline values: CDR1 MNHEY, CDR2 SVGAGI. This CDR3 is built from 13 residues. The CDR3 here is CATLKGGVGELFF. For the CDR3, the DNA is TGTGCCACCTTAAAAGGAGGGGTCGGGGAGCTGTTTTTT.

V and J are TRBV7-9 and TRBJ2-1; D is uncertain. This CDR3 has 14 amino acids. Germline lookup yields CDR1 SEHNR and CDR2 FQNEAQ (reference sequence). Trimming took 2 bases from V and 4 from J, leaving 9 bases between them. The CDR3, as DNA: TGTGCCAGCAGCTTAACGGCCTATTACAATGAGCAGTTCTTC. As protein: CASSLTAYYNEQFF.

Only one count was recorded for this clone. The CDR3 reads CAWRASGSTYEQYF. CDR3 DNA: TGTGCCTGGAGGGCTAGCGGGAGTACCTACGAGCAGTACTTC. V gene TRBV30 combines with J gene TRBJ2-7; 10 bases are a match to TRBD2. V lost 3 bases, J lost 2 bases, and 4 bases stayed unmatched. This CDR3 comprises 14 residues. Germline V gene lookup returns CDR1 GTSNPN and CDR2 SVGIG (reference sequence).

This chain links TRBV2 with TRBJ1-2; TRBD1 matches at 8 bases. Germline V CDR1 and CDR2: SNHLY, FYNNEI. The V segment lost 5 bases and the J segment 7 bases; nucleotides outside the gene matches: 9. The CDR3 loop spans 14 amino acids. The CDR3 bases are TGTGCCAGCAGTCCCGGGACAGGAGCTATTGGCTACACCTTC. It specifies CASSPGTGAIGYTF.

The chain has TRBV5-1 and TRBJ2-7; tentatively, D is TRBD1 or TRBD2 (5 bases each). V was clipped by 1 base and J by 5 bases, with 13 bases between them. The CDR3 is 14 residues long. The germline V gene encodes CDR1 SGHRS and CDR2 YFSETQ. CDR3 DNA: TGCGCCAGCAGCTTGAGCAGGGCCGGGGACGAGCAGTACTTC. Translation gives CASSLSRAGDEQYF.

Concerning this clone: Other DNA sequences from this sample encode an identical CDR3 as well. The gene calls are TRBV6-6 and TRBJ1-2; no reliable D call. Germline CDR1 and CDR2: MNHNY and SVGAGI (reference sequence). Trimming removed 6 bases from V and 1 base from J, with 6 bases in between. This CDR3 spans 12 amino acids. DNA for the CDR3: TGTGCCAGCAGCCCGGGTAACTATGGCTACACCTTC. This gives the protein CASSPGNYGYTF.

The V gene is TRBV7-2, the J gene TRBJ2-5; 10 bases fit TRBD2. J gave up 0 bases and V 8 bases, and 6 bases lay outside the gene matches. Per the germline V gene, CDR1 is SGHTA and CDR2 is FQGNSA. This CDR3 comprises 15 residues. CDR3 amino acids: CASGDSGGYQETQYF. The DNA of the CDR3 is TGTGCCAGCGGCGATAGCGGGGGGTACCAAGAGACCCAGTACTTC.

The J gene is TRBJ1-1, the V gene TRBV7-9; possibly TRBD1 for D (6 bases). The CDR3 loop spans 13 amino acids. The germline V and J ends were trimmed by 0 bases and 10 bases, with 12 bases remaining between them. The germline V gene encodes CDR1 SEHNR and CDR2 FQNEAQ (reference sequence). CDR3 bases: TGTGCCAGCAGCTTAGCGTTAGGCAGGGGAGCTTTCTTT. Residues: CASSLALGRGAFF.

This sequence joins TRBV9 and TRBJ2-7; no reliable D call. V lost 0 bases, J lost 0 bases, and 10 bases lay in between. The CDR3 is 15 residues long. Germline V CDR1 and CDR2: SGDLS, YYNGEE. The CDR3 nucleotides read TGTGCCAGCAGCGTAGACCCGGGCCACTCCTACGAGCAGTACTTC. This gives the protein CASSVDPGHSYEQYF.

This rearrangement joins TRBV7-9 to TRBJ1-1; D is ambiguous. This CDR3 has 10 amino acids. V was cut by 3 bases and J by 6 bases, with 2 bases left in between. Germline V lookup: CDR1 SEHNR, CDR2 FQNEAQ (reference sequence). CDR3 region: CASSFPEAFF. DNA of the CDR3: TGTGCCAGCAGCTTTCCTGAAGCTTTCTTT.

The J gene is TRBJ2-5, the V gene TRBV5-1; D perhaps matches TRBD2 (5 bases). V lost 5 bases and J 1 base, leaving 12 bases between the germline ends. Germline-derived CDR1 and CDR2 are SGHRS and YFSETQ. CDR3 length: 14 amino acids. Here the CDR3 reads CASSRNEGQETQYF. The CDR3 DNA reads TGCGCCAGCAGTCGGAATGAGGGCCAAGAGACCCAGTACTTC.